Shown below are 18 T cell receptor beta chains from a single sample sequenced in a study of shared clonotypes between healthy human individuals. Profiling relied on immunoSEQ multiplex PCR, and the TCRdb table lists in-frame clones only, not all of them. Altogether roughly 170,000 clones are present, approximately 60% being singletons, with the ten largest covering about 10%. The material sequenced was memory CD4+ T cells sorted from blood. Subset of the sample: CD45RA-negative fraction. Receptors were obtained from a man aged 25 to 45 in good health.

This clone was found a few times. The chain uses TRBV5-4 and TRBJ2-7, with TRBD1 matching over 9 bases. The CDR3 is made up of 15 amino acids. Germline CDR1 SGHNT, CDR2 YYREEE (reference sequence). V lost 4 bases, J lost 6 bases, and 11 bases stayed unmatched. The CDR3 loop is CASSPGGDRAAEQYF. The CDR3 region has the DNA TGTGCCAGCAGCCCTGGGGGGGACAGGGCGGCCGAGCAGTACTTC.

DNA for the CDR3: TGTGCCAGCAGTTTTGACAGGGGGCGCCTCAATGAGCAGTTCTTC. Its protein is CASSFDRGRLNEQFF. This chain uses TRBV27 with TRBJ2-1; TRBD1 matches 10 bases. Trimming at V came to 3 bases and at J to 6 bases, leaving 5 bases not matched to a gene. The CDR3 length is 15 residues. Germline CDR1 and CDR2: MNHEY and SMNVEV (reference sequence).

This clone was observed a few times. CDR3 nucleotide sequence: TGTGCCAGCAGTGAAAGGACAGGGTACAATGAGCAGTTCTTC. Amino acids: CASSERTGYNEQFF. The chain employs TRBV2 and TRBJ2-1; 8 bases are shared with TRBD1. CDR3 length: 14 amino acids. With V trimmed by 2 bases and J by 4 bases, 1 base remained unmatched. Germline V gives CDR1 SNHLY, CDR2 FYNNEI.

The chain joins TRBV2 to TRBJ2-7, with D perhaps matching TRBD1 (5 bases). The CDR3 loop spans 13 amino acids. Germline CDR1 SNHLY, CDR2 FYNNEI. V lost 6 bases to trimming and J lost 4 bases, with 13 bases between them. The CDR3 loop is CASRFQGLYEQYF. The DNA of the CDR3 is TGTGCCAGCAGATTTCAGGGATTGTACGAGCAGTACTTC.

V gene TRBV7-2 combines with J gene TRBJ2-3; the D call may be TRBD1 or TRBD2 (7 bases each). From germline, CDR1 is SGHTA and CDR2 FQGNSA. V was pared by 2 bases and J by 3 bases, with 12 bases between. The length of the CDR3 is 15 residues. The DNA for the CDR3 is TGTGCCAGCAGCTTAAACAGGGGAGGGACAGATACGCAGTATTTT. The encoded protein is CASSLNRGGTDTQYF.

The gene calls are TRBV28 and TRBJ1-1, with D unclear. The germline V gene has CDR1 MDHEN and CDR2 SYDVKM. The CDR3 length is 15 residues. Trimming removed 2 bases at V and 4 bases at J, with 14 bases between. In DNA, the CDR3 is TGTGCCAGCAGTTTAGGAGCCCTAAGGGTCACTGAAGCTTTCTTT. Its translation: CASSLGALRVTEAFF.

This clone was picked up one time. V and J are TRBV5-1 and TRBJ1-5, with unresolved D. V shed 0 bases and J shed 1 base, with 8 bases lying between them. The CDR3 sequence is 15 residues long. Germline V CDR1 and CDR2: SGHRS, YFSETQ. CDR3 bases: TGCGCCAGCAGCTTGGACCTTACGAGCAATCAGCCCCAGCATTTT. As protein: CASSLDLTSNQPQHF.

The CDR3 region has the DNA TGTGCCAGCAGTGAAGGAGGAGGGAACACTGAAGCTTTCTTT. Residues: CASSEGGGNTEAFF. The V call is TRBV6-1, the J call TRBJ1-1; D is uncertain. CDR3 size: 14 residues. Trimming pared 1 base from V and 1 base from J, leaving 7 bases between. Germline V CDR1 and CDR2: MNHNS, SASEGT.

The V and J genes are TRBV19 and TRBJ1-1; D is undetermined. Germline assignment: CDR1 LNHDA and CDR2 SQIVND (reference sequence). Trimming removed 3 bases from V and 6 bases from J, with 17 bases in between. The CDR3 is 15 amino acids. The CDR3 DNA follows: TGTGCCAGTAGTATCCAGCCGGGGAAGGGCGCTGAAGCTTTCTTT. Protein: CASSIQPGKGAEAFF.

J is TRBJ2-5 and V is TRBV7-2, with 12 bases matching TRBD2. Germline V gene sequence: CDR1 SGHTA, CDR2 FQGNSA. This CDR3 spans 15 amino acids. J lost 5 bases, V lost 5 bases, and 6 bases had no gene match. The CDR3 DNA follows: TGTGCCAGCAGCCCGACTAGCGGGAGTTGGGAGACCCAGTACTTC. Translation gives CASSPTSGSWETQYF.

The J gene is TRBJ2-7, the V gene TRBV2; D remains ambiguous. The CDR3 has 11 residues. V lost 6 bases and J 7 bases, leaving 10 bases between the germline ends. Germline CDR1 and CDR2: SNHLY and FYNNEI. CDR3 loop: CASRSEWEQYF. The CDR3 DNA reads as TGTGCCAGCAGATCGGAGTGGGAGCAGTACTTC.

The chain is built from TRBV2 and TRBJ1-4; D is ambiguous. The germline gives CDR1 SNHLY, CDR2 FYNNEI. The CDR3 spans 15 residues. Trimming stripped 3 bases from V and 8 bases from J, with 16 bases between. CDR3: CASSDFSEDFEKLFF. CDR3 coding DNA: TGTGCCAGCAGTGACTTCAGTGAAGATTTCGAAAAACTGTTTTTT.

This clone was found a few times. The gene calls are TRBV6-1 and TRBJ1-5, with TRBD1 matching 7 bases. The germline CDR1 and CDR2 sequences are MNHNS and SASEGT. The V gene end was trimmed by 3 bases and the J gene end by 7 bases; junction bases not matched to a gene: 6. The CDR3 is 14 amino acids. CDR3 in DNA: TGTGCCAGCAGTGATGGGGGGACAGCACAGCCCCAGCATTTT. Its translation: CASSDGGTAQPQHF.

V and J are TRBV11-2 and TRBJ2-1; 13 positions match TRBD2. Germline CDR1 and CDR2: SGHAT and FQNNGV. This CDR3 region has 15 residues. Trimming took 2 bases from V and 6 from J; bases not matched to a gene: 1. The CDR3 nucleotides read TGTGCCAGCAGCTTAAGACTAGCGGGAGGCAATGAGCAGTTCTTC. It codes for CASSLRLAGGNEQFF. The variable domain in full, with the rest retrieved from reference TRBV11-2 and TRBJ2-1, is EAGVAQSPRYKIIEKRQSVAFWCNPISGHATLYWYQQILGQGPKLLIQFQNNGVVDDSQLPKDRFSAERLKGVDSTLKIQPAKLEDSAVYLCASSLRLAGGNEQFFGPGTRLTVL.

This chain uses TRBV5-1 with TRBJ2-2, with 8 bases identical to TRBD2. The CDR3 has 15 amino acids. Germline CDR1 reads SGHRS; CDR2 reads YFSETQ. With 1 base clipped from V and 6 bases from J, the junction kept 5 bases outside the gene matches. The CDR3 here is CASSLLAGGAGELFF. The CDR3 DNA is TGCGCCAGCAGCTTGTTGGCGGGAGGTGCCGGGGAGCTGTTTTTT. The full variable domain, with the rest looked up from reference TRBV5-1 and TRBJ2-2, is KAGVTQTPRYLIKTRGQQVTLSCSPISGHRSVSWYQQTPGQGLQFLFEYFSETQRNKGNFPGRFSGRQFSNSRSEMNVSTLELGDSALYLCASSLLAGGAGELFFGEGSRLTVL.

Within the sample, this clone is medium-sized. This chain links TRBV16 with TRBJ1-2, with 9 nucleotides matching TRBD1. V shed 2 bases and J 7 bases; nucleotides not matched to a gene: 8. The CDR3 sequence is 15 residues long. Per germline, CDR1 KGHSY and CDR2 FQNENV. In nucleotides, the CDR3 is TGTGCCAGCAGCCAAACCGGGACAGGGTCCGGTGGCTACACCTTC. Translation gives CASSQTGTGSGGYTF.

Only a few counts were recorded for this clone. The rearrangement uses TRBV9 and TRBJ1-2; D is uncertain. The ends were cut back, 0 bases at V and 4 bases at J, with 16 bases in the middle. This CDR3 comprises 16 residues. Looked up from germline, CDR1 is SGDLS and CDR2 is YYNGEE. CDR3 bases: TGTGCCAGCAGCGTAGGTCCCAGAGAACCCCCCTATGGCTACACCTTC. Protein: CASSVGPREPPYGYTF.

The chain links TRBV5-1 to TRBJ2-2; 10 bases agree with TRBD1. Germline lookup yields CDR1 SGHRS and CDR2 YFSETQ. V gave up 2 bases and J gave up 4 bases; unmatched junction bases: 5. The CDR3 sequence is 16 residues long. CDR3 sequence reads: CASSFNGQGVTGELFF. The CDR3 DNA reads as TGCGCCAGCAGCTTTAACGGACAGGGGGTCACCGGGGAGCTGTTTTTT.